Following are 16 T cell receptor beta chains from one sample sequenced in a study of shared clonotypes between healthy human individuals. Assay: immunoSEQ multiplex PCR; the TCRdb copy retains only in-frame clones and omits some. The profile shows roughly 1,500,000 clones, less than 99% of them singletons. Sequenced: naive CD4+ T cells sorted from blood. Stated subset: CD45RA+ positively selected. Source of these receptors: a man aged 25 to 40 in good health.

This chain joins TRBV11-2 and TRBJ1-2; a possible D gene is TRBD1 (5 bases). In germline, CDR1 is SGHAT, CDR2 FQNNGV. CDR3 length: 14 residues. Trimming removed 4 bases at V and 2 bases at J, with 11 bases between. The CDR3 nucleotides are TGTGCCAGCAGCTGGGCGGACAAGAACTATGGCTACACCTTC. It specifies CASSWADKNYGYTF.

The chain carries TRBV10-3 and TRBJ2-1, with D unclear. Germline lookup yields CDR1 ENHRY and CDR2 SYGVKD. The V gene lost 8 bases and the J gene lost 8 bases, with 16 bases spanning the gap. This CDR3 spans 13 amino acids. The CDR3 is CAISPRPSDEQFF. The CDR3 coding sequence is TGTGCCATCTCGCCTAGACCGTCGGATGAGCAGTTCTTC.

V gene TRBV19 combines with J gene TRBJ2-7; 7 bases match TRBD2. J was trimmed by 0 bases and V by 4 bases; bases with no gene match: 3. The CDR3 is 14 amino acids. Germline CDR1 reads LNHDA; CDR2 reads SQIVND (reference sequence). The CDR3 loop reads CASSRGGTSYEQYF. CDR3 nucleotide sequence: TGTGCCAGTAGTAGGGGAGGGACCTCCTACGAGCAGTACTTC.

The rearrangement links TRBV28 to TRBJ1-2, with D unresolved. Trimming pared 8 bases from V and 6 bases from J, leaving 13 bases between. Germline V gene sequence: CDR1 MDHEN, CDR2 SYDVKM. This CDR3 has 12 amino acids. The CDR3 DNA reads TGTGCCAGCCGACAACAAAGGAATGGCTACACCTTC. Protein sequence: CASRQQRNGYTF.

CDR3 in DNA: TGCGCCAGCAGCTTGGTTCTCAGGGACGAGCAGTACTTC. As protein: CASSLVLRDEQYF. The J gene is TRBJ2-7, the V gene TRBV5-1; D possibly corresponds to TRBD1 (5 bases). With 0 bases removed from V and 5 bases from J, the gap between germline ends came to 9 bases. This CDR3 is built from 13 residues. Germline-derived CDR1 and CDR2 are SGHRS and YFSETQ. The variable domain in full, completed from reference TRBV5-1 and TRBJ2-7, reads KAGVTQTPRYLIKTRGQQVTLSCSPISGHRSVSWYQQTPGQGLQFLFEYFSETQRNKGNFPGRFSGRQFSNSRSEMNVSTLELGDSALYLCASSLVLRDEQYFGPGTRLTVT.

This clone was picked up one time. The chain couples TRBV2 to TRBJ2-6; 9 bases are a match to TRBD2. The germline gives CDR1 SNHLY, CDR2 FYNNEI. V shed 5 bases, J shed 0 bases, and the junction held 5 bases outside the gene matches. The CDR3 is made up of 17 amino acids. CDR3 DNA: TGTGCCAGCAGTAAACTAGCGGGTGTCTCTGGGGCCAACGTCCTGACTTTC. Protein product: CASSKLAGVSGANVLTF. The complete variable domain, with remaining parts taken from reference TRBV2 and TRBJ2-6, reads EPEVTQTPSHQVTQMGQEVILRCVPISNHLYFYWYRQILGQKVEFLVSFYNNEISEKSEIFDDQFSVERPDGSNFTLKIRSTKLEDSAMYFCASSKLAGVSGANVLTFGAGSRLTVL.

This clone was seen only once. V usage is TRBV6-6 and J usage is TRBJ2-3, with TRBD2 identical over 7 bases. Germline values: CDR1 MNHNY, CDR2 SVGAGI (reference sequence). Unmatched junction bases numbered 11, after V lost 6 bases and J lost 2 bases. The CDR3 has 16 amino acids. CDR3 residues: CASRQRGREFTDTQYF. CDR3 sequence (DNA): TGTGCCAGCAGGCAACGAGGGAGGGAGTTCACAGATACGCAGTATTTT.

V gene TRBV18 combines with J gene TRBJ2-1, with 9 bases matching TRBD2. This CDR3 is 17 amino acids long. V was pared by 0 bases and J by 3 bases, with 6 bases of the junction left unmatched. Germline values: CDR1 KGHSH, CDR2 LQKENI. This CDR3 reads CASSPPALAGLYNEQFF. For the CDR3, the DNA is TGTGCCAGCTCACCACCGGCACTAGCGGGCCTCTACAATGAGCAGTTCTTC.

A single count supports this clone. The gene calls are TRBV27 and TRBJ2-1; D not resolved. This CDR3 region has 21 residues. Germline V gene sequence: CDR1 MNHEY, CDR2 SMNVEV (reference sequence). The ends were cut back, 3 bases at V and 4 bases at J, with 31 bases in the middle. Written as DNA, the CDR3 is TGTGCCAGCAGTTTCCTGCGGCCCCTGAATTGGCGGCAAGCCAATTACAATGAGCAGTTCTTC. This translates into CASSFLRPLNWRQANYNEQFF.

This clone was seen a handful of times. The DNA of the CDR3 is TGTGCCAGCAGCCCCGTTAGGCAGTCCTACGAGCAGTACTTC. Translating gives CASSPVRQSYEQYF. The J gene is TRBJ2-7, the V gene TRBV7-2; D remains unclear. From germline, CDR1 is SGHTA and CDR2 FQGNSA. The CDR3 is made up of 14 amino acids. Trimming cost V 5 bases and J 1 base, with 12 bases left between them. The complete variable domain, with remaining parts taken from reference TRBV7-2 and TRBJ2-7, reads GAGVSQSPSNKVTEKGKDVELRCDPISGHTALYWYRQSLGQGLEFLIYFQGNSAPDKSGLPSDRFSAERTGGSVSTLTIQRTQQEDSAVYLCASSPVRQSYEQYFGPGTRLTVT.

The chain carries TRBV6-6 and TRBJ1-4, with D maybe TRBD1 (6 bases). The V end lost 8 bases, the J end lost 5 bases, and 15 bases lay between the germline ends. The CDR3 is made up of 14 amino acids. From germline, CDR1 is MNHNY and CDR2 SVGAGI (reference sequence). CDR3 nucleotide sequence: TGTGCCAGCTGTACCAGGGGCCAGAATGAAAAACTGTTTTTT. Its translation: CASCTRGQNEKLFF.

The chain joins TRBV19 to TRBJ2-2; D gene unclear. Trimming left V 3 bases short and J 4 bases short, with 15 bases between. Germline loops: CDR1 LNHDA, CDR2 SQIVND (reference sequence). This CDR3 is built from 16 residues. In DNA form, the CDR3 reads TGTGCCAGTAGTATTTCGACCCGGAGAGGCACCGGGGAGCTGTTTTTT. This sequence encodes CASSISTRRGTGELFF.

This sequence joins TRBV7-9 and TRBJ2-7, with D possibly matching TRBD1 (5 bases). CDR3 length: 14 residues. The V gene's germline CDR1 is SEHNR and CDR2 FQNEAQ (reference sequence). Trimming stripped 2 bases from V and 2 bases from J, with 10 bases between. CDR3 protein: CASSLLAGPYEQYF. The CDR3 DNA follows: TGTGCCAGCAGCTTACTGGCAGGGCCCTACGAGCAGTACTTC.

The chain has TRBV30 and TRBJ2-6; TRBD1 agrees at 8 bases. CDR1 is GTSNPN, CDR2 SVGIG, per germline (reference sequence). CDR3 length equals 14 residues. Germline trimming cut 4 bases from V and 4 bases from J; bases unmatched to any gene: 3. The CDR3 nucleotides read TGTGCCTGGACCAGGGGGCCAGGGGCCAACGTCCTGACTTTC. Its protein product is CAWTRGPGANVLTF.

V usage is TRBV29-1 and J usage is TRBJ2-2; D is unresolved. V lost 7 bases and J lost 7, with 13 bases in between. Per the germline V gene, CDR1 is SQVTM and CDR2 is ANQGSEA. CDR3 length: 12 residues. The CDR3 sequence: CSAGHYGGELFF. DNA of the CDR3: TGCAGCGCCGGGCACTACGGCGGGGAGCTGTTTTTT.

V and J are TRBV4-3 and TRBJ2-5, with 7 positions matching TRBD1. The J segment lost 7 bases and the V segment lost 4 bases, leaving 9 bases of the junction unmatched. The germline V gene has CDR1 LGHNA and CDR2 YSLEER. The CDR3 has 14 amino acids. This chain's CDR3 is CASSLSGTAVTQYF. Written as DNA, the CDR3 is TGCGCCAGCAGCCTAAGTGGGACAGCGGTGACCCAGTACTTC.